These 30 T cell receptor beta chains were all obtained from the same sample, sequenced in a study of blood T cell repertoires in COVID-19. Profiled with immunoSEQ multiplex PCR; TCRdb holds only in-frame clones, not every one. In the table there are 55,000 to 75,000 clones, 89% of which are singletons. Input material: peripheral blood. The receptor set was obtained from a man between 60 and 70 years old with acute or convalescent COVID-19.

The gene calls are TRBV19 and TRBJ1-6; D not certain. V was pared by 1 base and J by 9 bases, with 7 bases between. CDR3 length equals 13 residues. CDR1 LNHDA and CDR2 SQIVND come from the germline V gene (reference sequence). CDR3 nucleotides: TGTGCCAGTAGTATAGGAGGCAGTTCACCCCTCCACTTT. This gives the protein CASSIGGSSPLHF.

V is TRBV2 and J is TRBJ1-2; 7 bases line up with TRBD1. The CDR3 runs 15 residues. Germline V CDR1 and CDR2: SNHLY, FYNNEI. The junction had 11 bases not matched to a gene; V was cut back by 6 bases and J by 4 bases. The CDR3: CASSPNRGPTYGYTF. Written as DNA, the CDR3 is TGTGCCAGCAGCCCTAACAGGGGCCCAACCTATGGCTACACCTTC.

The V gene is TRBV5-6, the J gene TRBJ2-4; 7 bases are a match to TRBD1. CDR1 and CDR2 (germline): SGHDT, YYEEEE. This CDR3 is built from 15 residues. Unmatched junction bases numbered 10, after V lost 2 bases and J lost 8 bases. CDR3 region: CASSLQRRGIDIQYF. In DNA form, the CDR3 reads TGTGCCAGCAGCTTACAACGCAGGGGGATAGACATTCAGTACTTC.

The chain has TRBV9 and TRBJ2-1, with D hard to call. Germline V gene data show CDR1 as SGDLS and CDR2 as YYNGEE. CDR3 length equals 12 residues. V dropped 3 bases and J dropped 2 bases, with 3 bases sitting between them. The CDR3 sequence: CASSAAYNEQFF. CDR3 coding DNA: TGTGCCAGCAGCGCCGCCTACAATGAGCAGTTCTTC.

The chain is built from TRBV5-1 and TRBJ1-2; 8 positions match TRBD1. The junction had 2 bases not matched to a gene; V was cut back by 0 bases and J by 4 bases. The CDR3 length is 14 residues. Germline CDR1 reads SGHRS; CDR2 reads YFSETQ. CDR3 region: CASSLDRGGYGYTF. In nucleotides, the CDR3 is TGCGCCAGCAGCTTGGACAGGGGGGGCTATGGCTACACCTTC.

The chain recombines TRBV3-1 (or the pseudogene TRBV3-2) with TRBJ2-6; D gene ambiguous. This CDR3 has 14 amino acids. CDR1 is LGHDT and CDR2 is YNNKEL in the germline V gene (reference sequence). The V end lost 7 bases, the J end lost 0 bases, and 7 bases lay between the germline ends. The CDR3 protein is CASTLVSGANVLTF. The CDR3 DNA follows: TGTGCCAGCACCCTTGTCTCTGGGGCCAACGTCCTGACTTTC.

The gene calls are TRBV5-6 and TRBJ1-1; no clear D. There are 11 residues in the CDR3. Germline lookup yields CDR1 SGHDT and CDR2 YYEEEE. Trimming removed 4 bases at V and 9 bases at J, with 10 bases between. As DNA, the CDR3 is TGTGCCAGCAGCCGCGCAGGCCAAGCTTTCTTT. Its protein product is CASSRAGQAFF.

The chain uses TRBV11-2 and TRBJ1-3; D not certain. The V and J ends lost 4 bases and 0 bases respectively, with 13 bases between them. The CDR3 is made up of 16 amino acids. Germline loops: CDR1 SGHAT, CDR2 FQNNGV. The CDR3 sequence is CASSSRPGISGNTIYF. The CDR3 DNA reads TGTGCCAGCAGCTCTAGGCCCGGAATCTCTGGAAACACCATATATTTT. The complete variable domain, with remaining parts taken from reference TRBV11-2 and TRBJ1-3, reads EAGVAQSPRYKIIEKRQSVAFWCNPISGHATLYWYQQILGQGPKLLIQFQNNGVVDDSQLPKDRFSAERLKGVDSTLKIQPAKLEDSAVYLCASSSRPGISGNTIYFGEGSWLTVV.

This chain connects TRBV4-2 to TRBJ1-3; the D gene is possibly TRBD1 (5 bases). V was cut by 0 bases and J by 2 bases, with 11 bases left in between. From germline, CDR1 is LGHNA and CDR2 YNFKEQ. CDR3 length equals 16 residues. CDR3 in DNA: TGTGCCAGCAGCCAAGAAAGGAGGGGAACTGGAAACACCATATATTTT. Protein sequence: CASSQERRGTGNTIYF.

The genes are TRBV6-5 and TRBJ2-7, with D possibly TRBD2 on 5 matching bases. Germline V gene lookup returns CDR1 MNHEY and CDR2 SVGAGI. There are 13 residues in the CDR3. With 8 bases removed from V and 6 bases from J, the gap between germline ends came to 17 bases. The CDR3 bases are TGTGCCAGCGAGGGCCTCTACCTTGGCGAGCAGTACTTC. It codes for CASEGLYLGEQYF.

The CDR3 here is CASSPSVQGFGNTIYF. Written as DNA, the CDR3 is TGTGCCAGCAGTCCCTCTGTACAGGGATTTGGAAACACCATATATTTT. The V and J genes are TRBV27 and TRBJ1-3; D might be TRBD1 (6 bases). Germline CDR1 reads MNHEY; CDR2 reads SMNVEV (reference sequence). CDR3 length: 16 residues. The V and J ends lost 5 bases and 3 bases respectively, with 17 bases between them.

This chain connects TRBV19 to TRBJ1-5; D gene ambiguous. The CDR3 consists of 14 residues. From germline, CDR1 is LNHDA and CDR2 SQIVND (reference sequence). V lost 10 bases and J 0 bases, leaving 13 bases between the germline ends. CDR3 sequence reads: CATATEHSNQPQHF. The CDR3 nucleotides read TGTGCCACCGCCACGGAGCATAGCAATCAGCCCCAGCATTTT.

The CDR3 sequence is CASSLGQGGVNEQFF. The CDR3 coding sequence is TGCGCCAGCAGCCTGGGACAGGGGGGTGTCAATGAGCAGTTCTTC. The chain is built from TRBV5-1 and TRBJ2-1, with 11 positions matching TRBD1. Germline loops: CDR1 SGHRS, CDR2 YFSETQ. The CDR3 is 15 residues long. Trimming took 4 bases from V and 6 from J; bases not matched to a gene: 6.

CDR3 protein: CASSLQAGPGTGNTIYF. CDR3 bases: TGTGCCAGCAGCTTGCAGGCGGGGCCCGGGACTGGAAACACCATATATTTT. The chain links TRBV5-5 to TRBJ1-3; D might be TRBD1 (5 bases). Germline CDR1 SGHKS, CDR2 YYEKEE (reference sequence). Trimming took 1 base from V and 2 from J, leaving 16 bases between them. The CDR3 runs 17 residues.

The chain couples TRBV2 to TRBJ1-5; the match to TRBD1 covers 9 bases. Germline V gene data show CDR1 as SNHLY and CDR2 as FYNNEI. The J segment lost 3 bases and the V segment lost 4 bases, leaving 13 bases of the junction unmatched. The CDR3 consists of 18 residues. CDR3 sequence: CASSATGTGLSANQPQHF. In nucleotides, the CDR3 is TGTGCCAGCAGTGCGACGGGGACAGGGTTAAGTGCCAATCAGCCCCAGCATTTT.

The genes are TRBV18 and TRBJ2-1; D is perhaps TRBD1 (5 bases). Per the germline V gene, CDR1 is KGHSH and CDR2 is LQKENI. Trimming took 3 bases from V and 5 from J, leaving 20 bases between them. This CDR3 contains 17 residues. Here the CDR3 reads CASSPLGAGVQNNEQFF. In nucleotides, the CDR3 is TGTGCCAGCTCACCGTTAGGGGCCGGTGTTCAAAACAATGAGCAGTTCTTC.

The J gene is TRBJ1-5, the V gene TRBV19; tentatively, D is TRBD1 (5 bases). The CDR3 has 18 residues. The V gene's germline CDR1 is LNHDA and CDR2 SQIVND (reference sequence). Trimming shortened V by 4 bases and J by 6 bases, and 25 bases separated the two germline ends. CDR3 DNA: TGTGCCAGTAGTACAACCACTCAGGGCTCGGGCCGGATTCAGCCCCAGCATTTT. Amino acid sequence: CASSTTTQGSGRIQPQHF.

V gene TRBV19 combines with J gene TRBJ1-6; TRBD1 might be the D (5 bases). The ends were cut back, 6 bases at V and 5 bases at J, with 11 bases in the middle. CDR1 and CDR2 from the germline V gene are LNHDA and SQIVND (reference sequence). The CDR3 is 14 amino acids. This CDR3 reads CASRREGDNSPLHF. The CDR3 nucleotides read TGTGCCAGTAGGCGAGAAGGGGATAATTCACCCCTCCACTTT.

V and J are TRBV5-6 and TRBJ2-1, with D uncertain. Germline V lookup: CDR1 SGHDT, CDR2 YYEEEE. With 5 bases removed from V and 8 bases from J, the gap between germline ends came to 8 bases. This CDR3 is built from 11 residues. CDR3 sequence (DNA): TGTGCCAGCAGTAGAACCGATGAGCAGTTCTTC. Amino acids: CASSRTDEQFF.

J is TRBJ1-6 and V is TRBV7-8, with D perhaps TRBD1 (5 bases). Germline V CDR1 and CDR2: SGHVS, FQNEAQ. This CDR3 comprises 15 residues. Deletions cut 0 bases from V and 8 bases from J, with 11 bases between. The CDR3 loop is CASSLAGGGDSPLHF. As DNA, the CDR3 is TGTGCCAGCAGCTTAGCGGGCGGAGGGGATTCACCCCTCCACTTT. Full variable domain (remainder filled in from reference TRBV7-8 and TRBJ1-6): GAGVSQSPRYKVAKRGQDVALRCDPISGHVSLFWYQQALGQGPEFLTYFQNEAQLDKSGLPSDRFFAERPEGSVSTLKIQRTQQEDSAVYLCASSLAGGGDSPLHFGNGTRLTVT.

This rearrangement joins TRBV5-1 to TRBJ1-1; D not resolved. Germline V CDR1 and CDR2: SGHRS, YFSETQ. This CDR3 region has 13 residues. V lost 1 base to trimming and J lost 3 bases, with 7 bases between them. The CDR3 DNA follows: TGCGCCAGCAGCTTGAGAGGAGACACTGAAGCTTTCTTT. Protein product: CASSLRGDTEAFF.

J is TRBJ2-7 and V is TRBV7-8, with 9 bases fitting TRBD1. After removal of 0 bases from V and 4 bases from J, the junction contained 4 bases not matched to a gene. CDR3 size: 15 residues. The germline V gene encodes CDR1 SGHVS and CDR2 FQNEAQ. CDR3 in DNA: TGTGCCAGCAGCTTAGCAGGGACAGGGCAATACGAGCAGTACTTC. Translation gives CASSLAGTGQYEQYF.

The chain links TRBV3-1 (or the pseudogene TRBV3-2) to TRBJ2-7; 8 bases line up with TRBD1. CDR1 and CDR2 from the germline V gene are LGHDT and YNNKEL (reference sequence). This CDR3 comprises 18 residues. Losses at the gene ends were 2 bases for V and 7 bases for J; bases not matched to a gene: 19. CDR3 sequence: CASSQFRISGQGQGEQYF. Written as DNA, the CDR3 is TGTGCCAGCAGCCAATTCCGGATCTCAGGACAGGGCCAAGGGGAGCAGTACTTC.

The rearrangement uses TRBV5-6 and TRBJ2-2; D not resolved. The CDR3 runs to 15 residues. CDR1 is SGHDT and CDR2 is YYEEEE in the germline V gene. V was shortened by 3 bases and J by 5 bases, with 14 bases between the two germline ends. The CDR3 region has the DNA TGTGCCAGCAGCTCCATCAGGCAGGTGACCGGGGAGCTGTTTTTT. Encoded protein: CASSSIRQVTGELFF.

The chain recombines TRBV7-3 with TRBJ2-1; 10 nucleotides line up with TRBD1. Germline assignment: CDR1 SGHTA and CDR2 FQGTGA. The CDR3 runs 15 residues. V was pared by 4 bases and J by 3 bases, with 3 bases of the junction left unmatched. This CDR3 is CASSSGTGDYNEQFF. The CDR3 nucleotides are TGTGCCAGCAGCTCCGGGACAGGGGACTACAATGAGCAGTTCTTC.

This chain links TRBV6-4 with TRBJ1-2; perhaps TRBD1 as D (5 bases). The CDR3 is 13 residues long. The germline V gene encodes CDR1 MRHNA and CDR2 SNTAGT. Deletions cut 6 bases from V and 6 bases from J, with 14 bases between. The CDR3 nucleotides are TGTGCCAGCAGAGAAACAGGTGGCGATGGCTACACCTTC. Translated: CASRETGGDGYTF.

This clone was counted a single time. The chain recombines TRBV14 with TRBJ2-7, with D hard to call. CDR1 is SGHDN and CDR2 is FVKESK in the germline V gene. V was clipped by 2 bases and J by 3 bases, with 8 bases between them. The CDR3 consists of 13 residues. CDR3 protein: CASSQFRYYEQYF. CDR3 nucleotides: TGTGCCAGCAGCCAATTCAGATACTACGAGCAGTACTTC. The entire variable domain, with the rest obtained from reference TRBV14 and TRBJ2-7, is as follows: EAGVTQFPSHSVIEKGQTVTLRCDPISGHDNLYWYRRVMGKEIKFLLHFVKESKQDESGMPNNRFLAERTGGTYSTLKVQPAELEDSGVYFCASSQFRYYEQYFGPGTRLTVT.

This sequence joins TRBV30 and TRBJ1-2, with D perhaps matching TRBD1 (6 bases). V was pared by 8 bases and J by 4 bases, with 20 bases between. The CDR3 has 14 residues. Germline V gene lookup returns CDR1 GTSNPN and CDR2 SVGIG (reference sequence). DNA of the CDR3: TGTGCCAGTACCATGAACGGGACAAGCTATGGCTACACCTTC. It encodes CASTMNGTSYGYTF. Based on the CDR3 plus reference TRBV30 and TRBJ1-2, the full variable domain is SQTIHQWPATLVQPVGSPLSLECTVEGTSNPNLYWYRQAAGRGLQLLFYSVGIGQISSEVPQNLSASRPQDRQFILSSKKLLLSDSGFYLCASTMNGTSYGYTFGSGTRLTVV.

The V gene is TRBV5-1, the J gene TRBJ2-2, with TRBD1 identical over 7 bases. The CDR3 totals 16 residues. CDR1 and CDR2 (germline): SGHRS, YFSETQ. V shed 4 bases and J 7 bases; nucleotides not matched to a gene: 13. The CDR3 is CASSPSTGIVDGELFF. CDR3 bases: TGCGCCAGCAGCCCTTCGACAGGGATAGTGGACGGGGAGCTGTTTTTT.

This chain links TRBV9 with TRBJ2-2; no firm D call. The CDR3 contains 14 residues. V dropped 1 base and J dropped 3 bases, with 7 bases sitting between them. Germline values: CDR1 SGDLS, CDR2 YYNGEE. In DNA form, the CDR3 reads TGTGCCAGCAGCGTACAAGCTTACACCGGGGAGCTGTTTTTT. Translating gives CASSVQAYTGELFF.